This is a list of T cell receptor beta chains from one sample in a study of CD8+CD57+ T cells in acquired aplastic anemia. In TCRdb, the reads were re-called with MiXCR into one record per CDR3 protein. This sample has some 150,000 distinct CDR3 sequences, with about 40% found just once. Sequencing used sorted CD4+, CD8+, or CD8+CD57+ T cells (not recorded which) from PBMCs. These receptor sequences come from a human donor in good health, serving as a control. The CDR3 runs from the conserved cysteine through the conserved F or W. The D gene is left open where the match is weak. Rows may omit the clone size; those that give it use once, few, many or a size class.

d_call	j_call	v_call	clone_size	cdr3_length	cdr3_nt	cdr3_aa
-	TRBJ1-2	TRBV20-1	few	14	TGCAGTGCTAGAGGGGAGCGTGCTAACTATGGCTACACCTTC	CSARGERANYGYTF
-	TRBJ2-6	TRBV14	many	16	TGTGCCAGCAGCCAAACCCCCGGGGCCGGGGCCAACGTCCTGACTTTC	CASSQTPGAGANVLTF
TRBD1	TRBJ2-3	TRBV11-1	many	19	TGTGCCAGCAGCTTAGGACCCCTCCTACCCCAGGGGGTCGAGGATACGCAGTATTTT	CASSLGPLLPQGVEDTQYF
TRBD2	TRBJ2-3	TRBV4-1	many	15	TGCGCCAGCAGCCAAGAGGAACTAGCGGGAGGTACGCAGTATTTT	CASSQEELAGGTQYF
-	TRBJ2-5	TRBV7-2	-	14	TGTGCCAGCAGCTTATGGGGGCCGGAAGAGACCCAGTACTTC	CASSLWGPEETQYF
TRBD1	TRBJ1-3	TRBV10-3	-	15	TGTGCCATCACCCCGGGACAGGTCGCTGGAAACACCATATATTTT	CAITPGQVAGNTIYF
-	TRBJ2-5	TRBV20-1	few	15	TGCAGTGCTAGAGATTGTAGGGGCAGCCGAGAGACCCAGTACTTC	CSARDCRGSRETQYF
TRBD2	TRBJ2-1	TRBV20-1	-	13	TGCAGTGCTAGGAGGCGGGAGAGCAATGAGCAGTTCTTC	CSARRRESNEQFF
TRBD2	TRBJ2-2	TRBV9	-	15	TGTGCCAGCAGCGTGGGACTAGCGGGCGTCGGGGAGCTGTTTTTT	CASSVGLAGVGELFF
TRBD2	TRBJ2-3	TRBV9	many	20	TGTGCCAGCAGCGTAGAGGGTAGGACTAGCGGGGGCCCGAGCACAGATACGCAGTATTTT	CASSVEGRTSGGPSTDTQYF
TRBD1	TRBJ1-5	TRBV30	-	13	TGTGCCTGGAGCGGTGGGACAGCCCAGCCCCAGCATTTT	CAWSGGTAQPQHF
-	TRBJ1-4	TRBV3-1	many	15	TGTGCCAGCAGCCACCGCGGGGATCGCAATGAAAAACTGTTTTTT	CASSHRGDRNEKLFF
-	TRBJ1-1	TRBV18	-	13	TGTGCCAGCTCACCACGTAGGGACGCTGAAGCTTTCTTT	CASSPRRDAEAFF
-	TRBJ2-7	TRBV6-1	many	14	TGTGCCAGCCGCAGGGCAGGGAGTCCCTACGAGCAGTACTTC	CASRRAGSPYEQYF
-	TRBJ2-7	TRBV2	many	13	TGTGCCAGCAGTGAATTTCGACGGAACGAGCAGTACTTC	CASSEFRRNEQYF
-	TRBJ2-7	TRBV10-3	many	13	TGTGCCATCAGTGAGTCCGGGGCGTACGAGCAGTACTTC	CAISESGAYEQYF
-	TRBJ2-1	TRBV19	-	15	TGTGCCAGTAGTATCTTCCAGAGCTCCTACAATGAGCAGTTCTTC	CASSIFQSSYNEQFF
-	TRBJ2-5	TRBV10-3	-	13	TGTGCCACAAGCGGGACAGGACAAGAGACCCAGTACTTC	CATSGTGQETQYF
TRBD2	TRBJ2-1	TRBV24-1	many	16	TGTGCCACCAGTGATGCCCTTCGGGGGGGCCACAATGAGCAGTTCTTC	CATSDALRGGHNEQFF
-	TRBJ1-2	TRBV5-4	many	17	TGTGCCAGCAGCTTGTGGGCAGTGCGGGATTCTAACTATGGCTACACCTTC	CASSLWAVRDSNYGYTF
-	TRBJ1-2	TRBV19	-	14	TGTGCCAGTAGTATAGTGACAGAGGGTTATGGCTACACCTTC	CASSIVTEGYGYTF
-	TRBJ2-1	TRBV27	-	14	TGTGCCAGCAGTTTGAACTGGCCCTACAATGAGCAGTTCTTC	CASSLNWPYNEQFF
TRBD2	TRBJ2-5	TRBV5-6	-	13	TGTGCCAGCAGCAGAGCGGGAGTTGAGACCCAGTACTTC	CASSRAGVETQYF
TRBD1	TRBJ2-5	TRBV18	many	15	TGTGCCAGCTCACGACCAGAACAGGGGGGTGAGACCCAGTACTTC	CASSRPEQGGETQYF
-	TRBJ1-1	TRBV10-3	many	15	TGTGCCATCACGGACGGGGGTTCATCGAACACTGAAGCTTTCTTT	CAITDGGSSNTEAFF
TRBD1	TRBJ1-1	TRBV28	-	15	TGTGCCAGCAGTTTTCCGGGACAGGGGAACACTGAAGCTTTCTTT	CASSFPGQGNTEAFF
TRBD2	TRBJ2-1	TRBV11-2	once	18	TGTGCCAGCAGCTTAGGGACCCTGCGGGGGGACTTCAGCAATGAGCAGTTCTTC	CASSLGTLRGDFSNEQFF
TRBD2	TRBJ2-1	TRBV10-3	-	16	TGTGCCATCAGCGGGACTAGCGGACCATCCTACAATGAGCAGTTCTTC	CAISGTSGPSYNEQFF
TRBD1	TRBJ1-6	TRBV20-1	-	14	TGCAGTGCTCCCCGGGACAGAATCGATTTACCCCTCCACTTT	CSAPRDRIDLPLHF
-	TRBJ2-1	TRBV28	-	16	TGTGCCAGCAGTTTAAACCCCCGGTACCCCTACAATGAGCAGTTCTTC	CASSLNPRYPYNEQFF
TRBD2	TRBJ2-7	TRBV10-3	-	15	TGTGCCGGCAGTTTCGAGCGGGAGGGCCCACCCGAGCAGTACTTC	CAGSFEREGPPEQYF
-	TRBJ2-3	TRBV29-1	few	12	TGCAGCACCGACAGCGGCACAGATACGCAGTATTTT	CSTDSGTDTQYF
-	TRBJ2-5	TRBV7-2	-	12	TGTGCCAGCACGACCGGAGGGGAGACCCAGTACTTC	CASTTGGETQYF
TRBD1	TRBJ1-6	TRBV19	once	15	TGTGCCAATAGTACAGGGGCCAGGGACAGTTCACCCCTCCACTTT	CANSTGARDSSPLHF
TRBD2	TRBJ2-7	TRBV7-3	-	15	TGTGCCAGCAGCTTATTGGCTAGCGGCACCTACGAGCAGTACTTC	CASSLLASGTYEQYF
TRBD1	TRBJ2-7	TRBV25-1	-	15	TGTGCCAGCAGTGTTAAAGACAGGGGGCTCTACGAGCAGTACTTC	CASSVKDRGLYEQYF
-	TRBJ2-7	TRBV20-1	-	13	TGCAGTGCTAGTTACAAAAGCTCCTACGAGCAGTACTTC	CSASYKSSYEQYF
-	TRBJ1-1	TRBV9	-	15	TGTGCCAGCAGCGTAGGGTCGGACATGAACACTGAAGCTTTCTTT	CASSVGSDMNTEAFF
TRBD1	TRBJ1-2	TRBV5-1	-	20	TGCGCCAGCAGCTGGACAGGGGACGCCTACAATGAGCAGTTTAGCTATGGCTACACCTTC	CASSWTGDAYNEQFSYGYTF
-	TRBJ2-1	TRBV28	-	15	TGTGCCAGCAGGCCCTCGGGGCTTTCCTACAATGAGCAGTTCTTC	CASRPSGLSYNEQFF
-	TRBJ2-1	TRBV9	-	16	TGTGCCAGCAGCTTCGGGGCCCCGAGCTCCTACAATGAGCAGTTCTTC	CASSFGAPSSYNEQFF
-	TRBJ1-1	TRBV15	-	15	TGTGCCACCAGCAGAGATGCTGGGGTTGGCACTGAAGCTTTCTTT	CATSRDAGVGTEAFF
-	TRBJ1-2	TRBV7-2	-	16	TGTGCCAGCAGCTCCCCTTGGGACAAAACTAACTATGGCTACACCTTC	CASSSPWDKTNYGYTF
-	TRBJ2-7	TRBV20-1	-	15	TGCAGTGCTAGAGATCAAATTCCTGGAGGGTACGAGCAGTACTTC	CSARDQIPGGYEQYF
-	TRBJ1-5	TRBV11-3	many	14	TGTGCCAGCAGCTCCGGAGGAGGGGATCAGCCCCAGCATTTT	CASSSGGGDQPQHF
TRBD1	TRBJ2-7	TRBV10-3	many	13	TGTGCCACCGAAAGGGACAGGGACTACGAGCAGTACTTC	CATERDRDYEQYF
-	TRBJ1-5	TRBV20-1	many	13	TGCAGTGCCACAGCAAAGGCCGGTCAGCCCCAGCATTTT	CSATAKAGQPQHF
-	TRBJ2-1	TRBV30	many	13	TGTGCCTGGATGCCCTTATCCTACAATGAGCAGTTCTTC	CAWMPLSYNEQFF
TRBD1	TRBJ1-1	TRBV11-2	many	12	TGTGCCAGCAGCTCGGACAGGGTAGAAGCTTTCTTT	CASSSDRVEAFF
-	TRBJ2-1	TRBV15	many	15	TGTGCCACCAGCAGAGGAGGGGCTTCCTACAATGAGCAGTTCTTC	CATSRGGASYNEQFF
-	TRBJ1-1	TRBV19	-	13	TGTGCCAGTAGTATAGGGATGAACACTGAAGCTTTCTTT	CASSIGMNTEAFF
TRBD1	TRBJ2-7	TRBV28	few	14	TGTGCCAGCAGCCCAGGGGGTCCCTCCGCAGAGCAGTACTTC	CASSPGGPSAEQYF
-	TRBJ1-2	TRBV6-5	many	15	TGTGCCAGCAGTTACATCTCGTCGGGGGCTGGGGGCTACACCTTC	CASSYISSGAGGYTF
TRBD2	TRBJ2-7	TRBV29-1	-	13	TGCAGCGGACTAGCGGGAGAGGGTTACGAGCAGTACTTC	CSGLAGEGYEQYF
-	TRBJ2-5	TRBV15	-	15	TGTGCCACCAGCAGAGATAACCGGGGGGCTGAGACCCAGTACTTC	CATSRDNRGAETQYF
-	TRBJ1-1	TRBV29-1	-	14	TGCAGCGTTGTTATGTCCACCCTTTTCTCTGAAGCTTTCTTT	CSVVMSTLFSEAFF
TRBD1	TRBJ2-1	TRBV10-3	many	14	TGTGCCATCGCCGGGACAGGGTATACCAATGAGCAGTTCTTC	CAIAGTGYTNEQFF
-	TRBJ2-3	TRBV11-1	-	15	TGTGCCAGCAGCTTAGGACAGAAGATCACAGATACGCAGTATTTT	CASSLGQKITDTQYF
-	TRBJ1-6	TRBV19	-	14	TGTGCCAGTAGCCTAAGACTAGCGGCCTCACCCCTCCACTTT	CASSLRLAASPLHF